The text below deals with one TCR beta chain. Four subsets defined by CD45RA and CD27 were sorted after CD3, CD4, CD8 and live/dead staining. The record originates from a study of naive and memory T cell subsets. Both TRBC1 and TRBC2 were covered by a beta constant-region primer of two equimolar oligonucleotides. TCRdb re-derived calls from the UMI-ligation and nested PCR reads in MiXCR, one entry per CDR3 protein. The sample has tens of thousands of distinct CDR3 sequences, about an eighth seen once. Per germline, CDR1 MDHEN and CDR2 SYDVKM. This CDR3 region has 16 residues. Trimming removed 5 bases from V and 5 bases from J; junction bases left unmatched: 9.

The chain employs TRBV28 and TRBJ2-3, with 11 nucleotides matching TRBD2. The TCR sequence derives from a human donor in good health. Sequencing was performed on effector memory CD4+ T cells from blood. Subset described: effector memory, CD45RA- CD27-. The CDR3: CASSLRLAGLQDTQYF. DNA of the CDR3: TGTGCCAGCAGTCTGAGACTAGCGGGACTTCAAGATACGCAGTATTTT.